The T cell receptor beta chain described here comes from a study of spatial heterogeneity in lung cancer (dated 2019 in TCRdb). About the study as a whole: More beta-chain than alpha-chain transcripts were consistently detected, likely reflecting higher beta-chain transcript abundance. In non-small cell lung cancer, the study made a quantitative comparison of TCR alpha and beta repertoires among multiple tumor regions, matched nontumor lung and blood. In the raw uncorrected reads, each unique combination of TCR and UMI appeared on average more than ten times. At surgery, both alpha and beta chains were TCR-sequenced in 220 tumor regions, fewer than 65 matched nontumor lung samples and 50 to 60 PBMC samples. TCR repertoire features were related to nonsynonymous mutation counts determined by whole-exome sequencing of tumor tissue. What the study reported, not specific to this receptor: Additional single-cell paired TCR alpha and beta sequencing was considered necessary to confirm, at a functional level, the hypothesis that regional TCRs recognize regional mutations. Ubiquitous expanded tumor TCRs were detected in blood more often at tumor resection than at routine follow-up.

V loses 4 bases at its end and J loses 5 bases; junction bases beyond the gene matches: 5. Counted from cysteine to phenylalanine, this CDR3 has 14 amino acids. Of all the DNA, just the CDR3 is kept, 42 bases in frame from base 1. From a lookup of the germline V gene, CDR1 and CDR2 are SGHRS and YFSETQ. Receptor libraries were prepared by 5' RACE. The reads were generated on a NextSeq 500. In the TCR library protocol, a unique molecular identifier was attached to each TCR cDNA molecule so that PCR and sequencing errors could be corrected. Processing in the source paper ran as follows. Decombinator tools were used for TCR identification, UMI-based error correction and CDR3 extraction. Expanded TCRs were defined as those above a frequency of 2 per 1,000, corresponding to the top 1% of the tumor frequency distribution. Renyi diversity was calculated using the R vegan package after each repertoire was subsampled 100 times to 5,000 TCRs. CDR3 similarity networks were built from amino acid triplet string-kernel similarity, connecting CDR3s with pairwise similarity above 0.82. TCRdb redid the processing of the public reads, applying fastp at Q25 and MiXCR, and retained in-frame beta chains. A single entry per CDR3 protein holds the most common genes and DNA from its merged rows. The V and J calls and clone size come from TCRdb's table, not from the authors' own analysis. The sample table contains under 40,000 distinct CDR3 sequences; only one count was recorded for less than 6.5% of them. The ten largest clones represent 25% of the sample.

The sample's time point, from its label and the paper: sample taken at primary tumor resection. The donors were 60 to 80 patients from the lung TRACERx cohort who had early-stage, untreated non-small cell lung cancer. Without any cell sorting, TCR sequencing was performed on whole RNA extracted either from tumor and nontumor lung tissue or from cryopreserved PBMC samples. Patients were selected for TCR sequencing only if sufficient RNA was available from at least two tumor regions. A remark on this clonotype: The antigen this receptor binds is unknown. The record has no base qualities; no much larger clone is one base away.

The clonotype comes from a female donor with early-stage non-small cell lung cancer. Sequenced material: PBMCs, taken at surgery. This sequence uses TRBV5-1 and TRBJ2-5, with 10 bases matching TRBD2. The CDR3 here reads CASSHGTSDETQYF. The nucleotide sequence is TGCGCCAGCAGCCACGGGACTAGCGATGAGACCCAGTACTTC.